What follows are 29 T cell receptor beta chains derived from one specimen sequenced in a study of radiation and T cells in renal cell carcinoma (dated by TCRdb to 2018 to 2020). The library was produced with the immunoSEQ multiplex PCR assay. TCRdb retrieved this table from immuneACCESS and kept in-frame rearrangements only. Not all clones are present; in checked studies, unresolved V genes account for under half, and no reason is known for the remainder. Counted in this sample were tens of thousands of clones; approximately 86% of them appeared once. The ten largest clonotypes hold about 23% of the sample. The label giving this sample's time point can be read as: blood 2 weeks post-SBRT. This specimen's treatment or condition label, per the study, means: 15 Gy SBRT to primary tumor, nephrectomy 4 weeks later. Sample: blood, taken from a patient whose treatment included radiotherapy and nephrectomy. Every receptor here comes from a woman aged 45 to 65 with renal cell carcinoma.

The chain recombines TRBV11-2 with TRBJ2-7; D not resolved. V dropped 0 bases and J dropped 3 bases, with 12 bases sitting between them. Germline CDR1 SGHAT, CDR2 FQNNGV. The CDR3 length is 15 residues. CDR3 protein: CASSLDPGPFYEQYF. Here the CDR3 DNA reads TGTGCCAGCAGCTTAGATCCGGGTCCCTTCTACGAGCAGTACTTC.

V gene TRBV7-2 combines with J gene TRBJ2-7, with 8 positions matching TRBD1. The CDR3 spans 14 residues. The ends lost 3 bases at V and 6 bases at J; junction bases unmatched: 7. From germline, CDR1 is SGHTA and CDR2 FQGNSA. This chain's CDR3 is CASSLGQAFSEQYF. The CDR3 region has the DNA TGTGCCAGCAGCTTGGGACAGGCGTTTAGCGAGCAGTACTTC.

The chain carries TRBV4-2 and TRBJ2-2; TRBD1 aligns across 10 bases. CDR3 length equals 18 residues. J was trimmed by 5 bases and V by 4 bases; bases with no gene match: 13. Germline V CDR1 and CDR2: LGHNA, YNFKEQ. The CDR3 DNA is TGTGCCAGCAGCCCCACCACCCCGGACAGGGGGAAAACCGGGGAGCTGTTTTTT. Encoded protein: CASSPTTPDRGKTGELFF.

V and J are TRBV20-1 and TRBJ1-4; no firm D call. CDR3 size: 11 residues. CDR1 is DFQATT, CDR2 SNEGSKA, per germline (reference sequence). Trimming took 2 bases from V and 11 from J, leaving 9 bases between them. CDR3 residues: CSARITEKLFF. The CDR3 DNA is TGCAGTGCTAGAATAACAGAGAAACTGTTTTTT.

The chain carries TRBV11-3 and TRBJ2-3; D uncertain. The V gene's germline CDR1 is SGHNT and CDR2 YENEEA. There are 13 residues in the CDR3. Trimming took 5 bases from V and 2 from J, leaving 8 bases between them. The CDR3 loop reads CASSPRPTDTQYF. CDR3 bases: TGTGCCAGCAGCCCACGGCCCACAGATACGCAGTATTTT.

This clone was seen just once. V and J are TRBV6-6 and TRBJ1-6; D unclear. Germline CDR1 MNHNY, CDR2 SVGAGI (reference sequence). This CDR3 comprises 15 residues. V shed 0 bases and J shed 5 bases, with 8 bases lying between them. The CDR3 reads CASSYSAADNSPLHF. CDR3 in DNA: TGTGCCAGCAGTTACTCGGCAGCCGATAATTCACCCCTCCACTTT.

The chain carries TRBV18 and TRBJ1-1, with no clear D. With 0 bases removed from V and 3 bases from J, the gap between germline ends came to 2 bases. CDR3 length: 12 amino acids. Germline-derived CDR1 and CDR2 are KGHSH and LQKENI. The CDR3 nucleotides are TGTGCCAGCTCACCACCGGACACTGAAGCTTTCTTT. This translates into CASSPPDTEAFF.

In regard to this clone: Other DNA sequences in this sample translate to the same CDR3. The chain combines TRBV9 with TRBJ2-2, with TRBD2 identical over 8 bases. This CDR3 has 15 amino acids. The germline CDR1 and CDR2 sequences are SGDLS and YYNGEE. The junction had 4 bases not matched to a gene; V was cut back by 3 bases and J by 3 bases. CDR3 nucleotide sequence: TGTGCCAGCAGCGCGCGGGGGGCGGACACCGGGGAGCTGTTTTTT. Translated: CASSARGADTGELFF.

The CDR3 DNA follows: TGTGCCAGCAGCTTGGGGGGAAGGTCCGAGCAGTACTTC. Encoded protein: CASSLGGRSEQYF. The chain is built from TRBV5-4 and TRBJ2-7; no clear D. Germline loops: CDR1 SGHNT, CDR2 YYREEE (reference sequence). Deletions cut 0 bases from V and 6 bases from J, with 10 bases between. This CDR3 has 13 amino acids.

The chain joins TRBV28 to TRBJ2-7; tentatively, D is TRBD1 or TRBD2 (5 bases each). Trimming cost V 5 bases and J 1 base, with 12 bases left between them. The CDR3 runs to 14 residues. CDR1 and CDR2 from the germline V gene are MDHEN and SYDVKM. The DNA for the CDR3 is TGTGCCAGCAGTACGGGACGGCTGTCCTACGAGCAGTACTTC. It codes for CASSTGRLSYEQYF.

This clone showed up just a few times. The genes are TRBV11-2 and TRBJ2-5; 11 bases fit TRBD2. V was pared by 6 bases and J by 1 base, with 7 bases of the junction left unmatched. Germline V CDR1 and CDR2: SGHAT, FQNNGV. This CDR3 is 16 amino acids long. The CDR3 DNA reads as TGTGCCAGCAGGCCCACTAGCGGGAGTCCCCAAGAGACCCAGTACTTC. Translated, it gives CASRPTSGSPQETQYF. Based on the CDR3 plus reference TRBV11-2 and TRBJ2-5, the full variable domain is EAGVAQSPRYKIIEKRQSVAFWCNPISGHATLYWYQQILGQGPKLLIQFQNNGVVDDSQLPKDRFSAERLKGVDSTLKIQPAKLEDSAVYLCASRPTSGSPQETQYFGPGTRLLVL.

The chain employs TRBV7-9 and TRBJ2-1, with 8 bases matching TRBD2. The J segment lost 5 bases and the V segment lost 5 bases, leaving 5 bases of the junction unmatched. CDR1 is SEHNR and CDR2 is FQNEAQ in the germline V gene (reference sequence). The CDR3 sequence is 14 residues long. The CDR3 loop is CASSLLAGDNEQFF. CDR3 nucleotide sequence: TGTGCCAGCAGCCTGCTAGCGGGCGACAATGAGCAGTTCTTC.

V is TRBV6-1 and J is TRBJ2-2; 10 nucleotides line up with TRBD2. J lost 8 bases, V lost 2 bases, and 14 bases had no gene match. The CDR3 has 18 amino acids. Germline assignment: CDR1 MNHNS and CDR2 SASEGT. The CDR3 nucleotides are TGTGCCAGCAGTGAACAACCACTGATACTAGCGGGGTTGGGGGAGCTGTTTTTT. Its protein is CASSEQPLILAGLGELFF.

The rearrangement uses TRBV9 and TRBJ1-2; a weak D match, TRBD1 (6 bases). This CDR3 is built from 15 residues. V gave up 0 bases and J gave up 4 bases, with 13 bases separating them. In germline, CDR1 is SGDLS, CDR2 YYNGEE. The CDR3 nucleotides read TGTGCCAGCAGCGTAGAGCCGGGAGGGGGCTATGGCTACACCTTC. Its protein product is CASSVEPGGGYGYTF.

The chain recombines TRBV9 with TRBJ2-3; D is undetermined. Germline V lookup: CDR1 SGDLS, CDR2 YYNGEE. Trimming shortened V by 0 bases and J by 2 bases, and 7 bases separated the two germline ends. The CDR3 covers 14 residues. CDR3 nucleotide sequence: TGTGCCAGCAGCGTAGCCGCAGACACAGATACGCAGTATTTT. Encoded protein: CASSVAADTDTQYF.

V and J are TRBV6-1 and TRBJ2-5; D is undetermined. V lost 4 bases and J 4 bases, leaving 10 bases between the germline ends. The V gene's germline CDR1 is MNHNS and CDR2 SASEGT. CDR3 size: 13 residues. The CDR3 loop is CASSATRGETQYF. The DNA of the CDR3 is TGTGCCAGCAGTGCAACCCGTGGAGAGACCCAGTACTTC.

V and J are TRBV7-3 and TRBJ1-2; the match to TRBD1 covers 10 bases. The CDR3 runs 14 residues. J lost 2 bases, V lost 5 bases, and 2 bases had no gene match. Germline assignment: CDR1 SGHTA and CDR2 FQGTGA. The CDR3 DNA reads TGTGCCAGCAGCCTGGGACAGGGGAACTATGGCTACACCTTC. It is translated as CASSLGQGNYGYTF.

This clone was seen a single time. The V call is TRBV9, the J call TRBJ2-1, with D possibly being TRBD1 or TRBD2 (5 bases each). The CDR3 is 17 residues long. Deletions cut 3 bases from V and 2 bases from J, with 18 bases between. Germline CDR1 SGDLS, CDR2 YYNGEE. As DNA, the CDR3 is TGTGCCAGCAGCGGCCCGGGACCCGTCGGACCCTACAATGAGCAGTTCTTC. Its translation is CASSGPGPVGPYNEQFF.

The rearrangement joins TRBV15 to TRBJ1-4; D unresolved. CDR3 length: 13 residues. V lost 5 bases to trimming and J lost 7 bases, with 11 bases between them. Germline CDR1 reads LNHNV; CDR2 reads YYDKDF (reference sequence). The CDR3 coding sequence is TGTGCCACCAGCCCCCGTTTTTCTGAAAAACTGTTTTTT. This codes for CATSPRFSEKLFF.

The rearrangement uses TRBV6-6 and TRBJ1-5; no clear D gene. The V gene lost 2 bases and the J gene lost 4 bases, with 9 bases spanning the gap. The CDR3 has 14 residues. Germline CDR1 reads MNHNY; CDR2 reads SVGAGI (reference sequence). The CDR3 nucleotides read TGTGCCAGCAGTTACCCAGGTAAAAATCAGCCCCAGCATTTT. Translation: CASSYPGKNQPQHF.

This chain joins TRBV11-2 and TRBJ2-5, with 8 positions matching TRBD2. CDR3 length: 15 amino acids. CDR1 and CDR2 from the germline V gene are SGHAT and FQNNGV. Losses at the gene ends were 6 bases for V and 5 bases for J; bases not matched to a gene: 11. In DNA, the CDR3 is TGTGCCAGCAGAGAAGGACAGCCGGGAGGGGAGACCCAGTACTTC. Its translation is CASREGQPGGETQYF.

The V call is TRBV19, the J call TRBJ2-7, with 8 bases aligning to TRBD2. This CDR3 spans 15 amino acids. V gave up 1 base and J gave up 6 bases; unmatched junction bases: 8. Germline-derived CDR1 and CDR2 are LNHDA and SQIVND (reference sequence). Here the CDR3 DNA reads TGTGCCAGTAGTATAGGGACTAGCCATGCATCCGAGCAGTACTTC. Amino acid sequence: CASSIGTSHASEQYF. Full variable domain (remainder filled in from reference TRBV19 and TRBJ2-7): DGGITQSPKYLFRKEGQNVTLSCEQNLNHDAMYWYRQDPGQGLRLIYYSQIVNDFQKGDIAEGYSVSREKKESFPLTVTSAQKNPTAFYLCASSIGTSHASEQYFGPGTRLTVT.

V gene TRBV5-6 combines with J gene TRBJ1-3; weak D call: TRBD1 (5 bases). The V end was cut by 1 base, the J end by 4 bases, with 9 bases between. The germline V gene has CDR1 SGHDT and CDR2 YYEEEE. The CDR3 consists of 14 residues. CDR3 residues: CASSLWGIGNTIYF. As DNA, the CDR3 is TGTGCCAGCAGCTTGTGGGGGATAGGAAACACCATATATTTT.

This clone appeared a few times. This chain uses TRBV2 with TRBJ1-1; D ambiguous. V was shortened by 6 bases and J by 2 bases, with 7 bases between the two germline ends. The CDR3 has 12 amino acids. Germline V gives CDR1 SNHLY, CDR2 FYNNEI. CDR3 in amino acids: CASSEFNTEAFF. The CDR3 coding sequence is TGTGCCAGCAGCGAATTTAACACTGAAGCTTTCTTT.

The rearrangement uses TRBV28 and TRBJ2-7, with a tentative D call TRBD1 (6 bases). Germline CDR1 MDHEN, CDR2 SYDVKM. The CDR3 length is 13 residues. V was cut by 7 bases and J by 3 bases, with 13 bases left in between. This CDR3 is CASTRQAVYEQYF. CDR3 nucleotides: TGTGCCAGCACCAGACAGGCCGTCTACGAGCAGTACTTC.

The CDR3 protein is CASSQGQGYGYTF. CDR3 sequence (DNA): TGCGCCAGCAGCCAAGGACAGGGTTATGGCTACACCTTC. The chain employs TRBV4-3 and TRBJ1-2; 7 positions match TRBD1. Trimming removed 1 base from V and 5 bases from J; junction bases left unmatched: 1. Germline assignment: CDR1 LGHNA and CDR2 YSLEER. This CDR3 region has 13 residues.

Concerning this clone itself: Other nucleotide sequences in the sample specify the same CDR3. The rearrangement uses TRBV28 and TRBJ1-2; 9 bases line up with TRBD1. This CDR3 region has 14 residues. Trimming at V came to 2 bases and at J to 5 bases, leaving 3 bases not matched to a gene. Germline CDR1 and CDR2: MDHEN and SYDVKM. The CDR3 bases are TGTGCCAGCAGTTTAGCCGGGACAGGGTATGGCTACACCTTC. Protein product: CASSLAGTGYGYTF.

This clone was counted once. J is TRBJ2-2 and V is TRBV7-9; 7 nucleotides line up with TRBD1. CDR1 SEHNR and CDR2 FQNEAQ come from the germline V gene (reference sequence). Losses at the gene ends were 3 bases for V and 4 bases for J; bases not matched to a gene: 2. The CDR3 consists of 14 residues. The CDR3 coding sequence is TGTGCCAGCAGCTTGGGACAGATCACCGGGGAGCTGTTTTTT. It codes for CASSLGQITGELFF.

This chain joins TRBV10-3 and TRBJ2-5; 8 positions agree with TRBD1. The J call is uncertain, as TRBJ2-7 better fits the DNA end. CDR3 size: 15 residues. Germline-derived CDR1 and CDR2 are ENHRY and SYGVKD. Here the CDR3 reads CAISGTGSGIGEQYF. The DNA of the CDR3 is TGTGCCATCAGTGGGACAGGGTCTGGGATAGGCGAGCAGTACTTC.